The sequence of this T cell receptor (beta chain) was determined in a study of T cells in Graves' hyperthyroidism and ophthalmopathy. Fresh peripheral blood, less than 11 ml of it, supplied the PBMCs. The germline V gene has CDR1 LGHDT and CDR2 YNNKEL (reference sequence). The CDR3 consists of 16 residues. TCR beta CDR3 sequences were amplified from RNA transcripts. First-round RT-PCR with HTBI primers amplified the TCR CDR3 region. TCRdb recomputed calls from the multiplex PCR reads with MiXCR, one row per CDR3 protein. This sample has over 450,000 distinct CDR3 sequences, with approximately 15% found just once. As concerns this clonotype: Its matching antigen is unknown. Given a much more abundant clone one base away, this may be a read error.

Notes on the study in general: Among clonotypes expanded in thyroid above 0.001, most were also found in blood.

This sequence joins TRBV3-1 and TRBJ2-1; 8 nucleotides line up with TRBD2. The clonotype was recovered from a woman in her late teens or twenties with Graves' hyperthyroidism. Sequences were obtained from blood. CDR3 in DNA: TGTGCCAGCAGCCTCATAGCGGGGCACTCCTACAATAAGCAGTTCTTC. It specifies CASSLIAGHSYNKQFF.